A single sample is the source of the 16 T cell receptor beta chains below, sequenced in a study of T cells after yellow fever vaccination. TCRdb itself ran the 5' RACE reads through MiXCR, one entry per CDR3 protein. Of about 630,000 distinct CDR3 sequences listed, around an eighth are singletons. The source material was PBMCs, sampled on the day of the yellow fever booster vaccination. The source is a young man who received the YFV17D yellow fever vaccine.

This clonotype was seen more than once but under ten times. V and J are TRBV5-1 and TRBJ2-1; TRBD2 agrees at 12 bases. The CDR3 is 16 amino acids. The germline V gene encodes CDR1 SGHRS and CDR2 YFSETQ. The V segment lost 4 bases and the J segment 4 bases; nucleotides outside the gene matches: 6. Here the CDR3 DNA reads TGCGCCAGCAGCCACCCGACTAGCGGGGGTTACAATGAGCAGTTCTTC. Its translation is CASSHPTSGGYNEQFF.

Only a few counts were recorded for this clonotype. This chain connects TRBV28 to TRBJ2-7; D gene unclear. Germline V gives CDR1 MDHEN, CDR2 SYDVKM. V was shortened by 1 base and J by 0 bases, with 10 bases between the two germline ends. The CDR3 runs 15 residues. DNA for the CDR3: TGTGCCAGCAGTTTATCTGACTTCCTCTCCTACGAGCAGTACTTC. Its protein is CASSLSDFLSYEQYF.

This chain links TRBV6-5 with TRBJ1-2; tentatively, D is TRBD1 (5 bases). The CDR3 loop spans 15 amino acids. The ends were cut back, 4 bases at V and 1 base at J, with 13 bases in the middle. Germline values: CDR1 MNHEY, CDR2 SVGAGI. The CDR3 reads CASSSPGQINYGYTF. The CDR3 region has the DNA TGTGCCAGCAGTTCCCCGGGGCAGATTAACTATGGCTACACCTTC.

The CDR3 reads CASSNPGSTDTQYF. The CDR3 region has the DNA TGTGCCAGTAGTAACCCCGGGAGTACAGATACGCAGTATTTT. This chain joins TRBV19 and TRBJ2-3, with D possibly TRBD2 on 6 matching bases. Per germline, CDR1 LNHDA and CDR2 SQIVND (reference sequence). This CDR3 comprises 14 residues. With 4 bases removed from V and 3 bases from J, the gap between germline ends came to 11 bases.

This clonotype occurred a few times. The genes are TRBV18 and TRBJ2-5; 8 bases line up with TRBD2. Germline lookup yields CDR1 KGHSH and CDR2 LQKENI. Losses at the gene ends were 3 bases for V and 2 bases for J; bases not matched to a gene: 14. This CDR3 has 18 residues. CDR3 loop: CASSPSPGDSGTQETQYF. CDR3 nucleotide sequence: TGTGCCAGCTCACCTTCCCCAGGTGATAGCGGGACTCAAGAGACCCAGTACTTC.

In its sample, this clonotype was seen a few times. The V call is TRBV20-1, the J call TRBJ2-1; D is uncertain. Between the trimmed V and J ends, which lost 0 bases and 5 bases, there was a span of 11 bases. The CDR3 has 14 amino acids. The V gene's germline CDR1 is DFQATT and CDR2 SNEGSKA (reference sequence). CDR3 residues: CSARDLGSHNEQFF. The CDR3 bases are TGCAGTGCTAGAGATTTGGGATCTCACAATGAGCAGTTCTTC.

Many counts were recorded for this clonotype. V usage is TRBV30 and J usage is TRBJ2-2; perhaps TRBD1 as D (6 bases). V lost 5 bases and J lost 6, with 13 bases in between. CDR3 length: 13 residues. Germline CDR1 is GTSNPN and CDR2 is SVGIG (reference sequence). CDR3 sequence reads: CAWGQIFSGELFF. In DNA form, the CDR3 reads TGTGCCTGGGGACAGATTTTCTCCGGGGAGCTGTTTTTT.

This clonotype was observed a handful of times. The V gene is TRBV12-3 or TRBV12-4, the J gene TRBJ2-1; the D is unclear. V lost 3 bases to trimming and J lost 8 bases, with 5 bases between them. The CDR3 length is 11 residues. The CDR3 protein is CASSFVYEQFF. The CDR3 region has the DNA TGTGCCAGCAGTTTCGTCTATGAGCAGTTCTTC.

This clonotype was counted many times. This rearrangement joins TRBV5-1 to TRBJ2-7, with TRBD2 as a possible D gene (6 bases). The V and J ends lost 7 bases and 4 bases respectively, with 18 bases between them. The CDR3 is 14 amino acids. Per the germline V gene, CDR1 is SGHRS and CDR2 is YFSETQ. The CDR3 here is CASSTGELGYEQYF. The CDR3 nucleotides are TGCGCCAGCTCAACGGGAGAACTAGGTTACGAGCAGTACTTC.

This clonotype was recorded at least ten times. This chain joins TRBV5-4 and TRBJ2-2, with 12 bases that match TRBD1. With V trimmed by 0 bases and J by 11 bases, 2 bases remained unmatched. This CDR3 has 14 residues. Per the germline V gene, CDR1 is SGHNT and CDR2 is YYREEE (reference sequence). The chain's CDR3 is CASSLEGTGGELFF. The CDR3 region has the DNA TGTGCCAGCAGCTTGGAGGGGACAGGGGGCGAGCTGTTTTTT.

The V gene is TRBV14, the J gene TRBJ2-1, with 11 bases fitting TRBD1. V shed 6 bases, J shed 3 bases, and the junction held 4 bases outside the gene matches. The CDR3 length is 15 residues. CDR1 is SGHDN and CDR2 is FVKESK in the germline V gene. The CDR3 spells CASRLGTGGYNEQFF. The CDR3 DNA sequence: TGTGCCAGCAGACTCGGGACAGGGGGCTACAATGAGCAGTTCTTC.

This clonotype showed up just a few times. The V and J genes are TRBV18 and TRBJ2-7, with 7 bases that match TRBD1. CDR1 and CDR2 (germline): KGHSH, LQKENI. The CDR3 is made up of 14 amino acids. The V and J ends lost 4 bases and 4 bases, in that order; junction bases with no gene match: 7. The CDR3 is CASSLGTDKYEQYF. The CDR3, as DNA: TGTGCCAGCTCACTCGGGACAGATAAATACGAGCAGTACTTC. Complete variable domain (other parts from reference TRBV18 and TRBJ2-7): NAGVMQNPRHLVRRRGQEARLRCSPMKGHSHVYWYRQLPEEGLKFMVYLQKENIIDESGMPKERFSAEFPKEGPSILRIQQVVRGDSAAYFCASSLGTDKYEQYFGPGTRLTVT.

This clonotype appeared a few times. V and J are TRBV7-2 and TRBJ2-2; D ambiguous. Germline-derived CDR1 and CDR2 are SGHTA and FQGNSA. Trimming pared 2 bases from V and 10 bases from J, leaving 8 bases between. The CDR3 contains 12 residues. The CDR3: CASSLWVEELFF. The CDR3 DNA follows: TGTGCCAGCAGCTTATGGGTCGAGGAGCTGTTTTTT.

DNA of the CDR3: TGTGCCAGCAGAGGGACTAGCGGATTTAACACCGGGGAGCTGTTTTTT. It yields the protein CASRGTSGFNTGELFF. The chain uses TRBV2 and TRBJ2-2; 11 bases agree with TRBD2. Per germline, CDR1 SNHLY and CDR2 FYNNEI. V shed 6 bases, J shed 2 bases, and the junction held 5 bases outside the gene matches. The CDR3 sequence is 16 residues long. The whole variable domain, remainder taken from reference TRBV2 and TRBJ2-2, is EPEVTQTPSHQVTQMGQEVILRCVPISNHLYFYWYRQILGQKVEFLVSFYNNEISEKSEIFDDQFSVERPDGSNFTLKIRSTKLEDSAMYFCASRGTSGFNTGELFFGEGSRLTVL.

The V and J genes are TRBV12-3 or TRBV12-4 and TRBJ1-2; no reliable D call. The CDR3 is 13 residues long. V lost 5 bases and J lost 2, with 9 bases in between. For the CDR3, the DNA is TGTGCCAGCAGTCCCCAGAGCAACTATGGCTACACCTTC. Translated: CASSPQSNYGYTF.

V gene TRBV7-8 combines with J gene TRBJ2-2; 8 nucleotides line up with TRBD2. J lost 8 bases, V lost 4 bases, and 15 bases had no gene match. Germline-derived CDR1 and CDR2 are SGHVS and FQNEAQ. This CDR3 is 17 amino acids long. The CDR3 sequence is CASSSLAGYRPGGELFF. CDR3 in DNA: TGTGCCAGCAGCTCATTAGCGGGATATCGTCCAGGAGGGGAGCTGTTTTTT.